Each of the 7 T cell receptor beta chains below was sequenced from the same sample in a study of blood T cell repertoires in COVID-19. Here immunoSEQ multiplex PCR was the method, and the copy in TCRdb shows in-frame clones only, minus some. The sample has 200,000 to 250,000 clones, around 85% seen once. Sequencing was carried out using peripheral blood. The receptors shown here come from a man aged 55 to 70 with acute or convalescent COVID-19.

J is TRBJ2-7 and V is TRBV9; D possibly corresponds to TRBD1 (5 bases). Germline V CDR1 and CDR2: SGDLS, YYNGEE. The CDR3 totals 14 residues. The V end lost 3 bases, the J end lost 1 base, and 11 bases lay between the germline ends. The CDR3 nucleotides are TGTGCCAGCAGCGGTTCAGGGAATTCCTACGAGCAGTACTTC. It yields the protein CASSGSGNSYEQYF.

V is TRBV3-1 (or the pseudogene TRBV3-2) and J is TRBJ1-2, with D maybe TRBD1 (6 bases). Germline CDR1 LGHDT, CDR2 YNNKEL (reference sequence). This CDR3 has 13 amino acids. V gave up 0 bases and J gave up 8 bases, with 10 bases separating them. The CDR3 is CASSQETGYGYTF. CDR3 nucleotides: TGTGCCAGCAGCCAAGAAACAGGGTACGGCTACACCTTC.

V is TRBV29-1 and J is TRBJ1-1, with a tentative D call TRBD1 (5 bases). This CDR3 has 13 residues. CDR1 is SQVTM, CDR2 ANQGSEA, per germline. Deletions cut 7 bases from V and 1 base from J, with 13 bases between. CDR3 amino acids: CSALGGSNTEAFF. The CDR3 DNA reads TGCAGCGCCCTCGGGGGATCGAACACTGAAGCTTTCTTT. The full variable domain, in which reference TRBV29-1 and TRBJ1-1 provide the parts outside the CDR3, is SAVISQKPSRDICQRGTSLTIQCQVDSQVTMMFWYRQQPGQSLTLIATANQGSEATYESGFVIDKFPISRPNLTFSTLTVSNMSPEDSSIYLCSALGGSNTEAFFGQGTRLTVV.

This clone was counted only a few times. This rearrangement joins TRBV7-9 to TRBJ1-1; 7 nucleotides align to TRBD1. After removal of 1 base from V and 5 bases from J, the junction contained 7 bases not matched to a gene. The CDR3 extends over 15 amino acids. The germline CDR1 and CDR2 sequences are SEHNR and FQNEAQ (reference sequence). In DNA, the CDR3 is TGTGCCAGCAGCTTAGGGGCAGGGGGGATGACTGAAGCTTTCTTT. Amino acids: CASSLGAGGMTEAFF.

The CDR3: CAWSSGNTEAFF. CDR3 bases: TGTGCCTGGAGTTCGGGGAACACTGAAGCTTTCTTT. This chain uses TRBV30 with TRBJ1-1; D unclear. Trimming cost V 2 bases and J 1 base, with 5 bases left between them. This CDR3 is 12 amino acids long. Germline V lookup: CDR1 GTSNPN, CDR2 SVGIG (reference sequence).

For this clone: In the same sample, other DNA sequences code for this CDR3. The rearrangement uses TRBV9 and TRBJ2-1; 11 bases agree with TRBD2. Germline CDR1 and CDR2: SGDLS and YYNGEE. V lost 0 bases, J lost 4 bases, and 3 bases stayed unmatched. The CDR3 totals 16 residues. CDR3 in amino acids: CASSVDLAGGYNEQFF. CDR3 DNA sequence: TGTGCCAGCAGCGTAGATCTAGCGGGAGGTTACAATGAGCAGTTCTTC.

V is TRBV6-6 and J is TRBJ2-3; possible D gene TRBD2, 6 bases. Germline CDR1 reads MNHNY; CDR2 reads SVGAGI (reference sequence). V dropped 8 bases and J dropped 5 bases, with 17 bases sitting between them. The CDR3 runs to 14 residues. CDR3 in DNA: TGTGCCAGCCAGCCGGAGGGCCGGGGAGATACGCAGTATTTT. Translating it yields CASQPEGRGDTQYF.